This T cell receptor beta chain derives from a study of blood T cells in healthy people across ages. Study conclusions and caveats: TCR beta diversity, measured per million T cells, fell in a roughly linear way with age.

With a J-beta primer mix and a sample-barcoded 5' primer, a second PCR ran 7 to 11 cycles. TCRdb used MiXCR to reprocess the 5' RACE reads, holding one entry per CDR3 protein. Found here are roughly 680,000 distinct CDR3 sequences, under 25% of them singletons; the top ten hold roughly 3.6%. This clonotype was observed many times. Its antigen is unknown. The amount of total RNA extracted per sample was at least 6 micrograms. The length of the CDR3 is 14 residues. CDR1 and CDR2 from the germline V gene are DFQATT and SNEGSKA (reference sequence). V gave up 1 base and J gave up 6 bases, with 13 bases separating them.

The chain carries TRBV20-1 and TRBJ2-1; D might be TRBD1 (6 bases). Sequenced input: blood. This receptor was obtained from a man aged 65 to 79 in good health. CDR3 protein: CSARVGTFVNEQFF. Written as DNA, the CDR3 is TGCAGTGCTAGAGTAGGGACATTTGTCAATGAGCAGTTCTTC.